The next 9 T cell receptor beta chains were all read from a single sample in a study of beta chain features in type 1 diabetes. The investigators reverse transcribed all of the isolated RNA, so they sequenced expressed TCRB transcripts. Sequencing used immunoSEQ multiplex PCR; TCRdb keeps in-frame clones, though not all of them. The sample lists some 150,000 clones, about 9.7% occurring once. Sequenced input: central memory CD4+ T cells from blood. These receptors were collected from a woman in her forties in good health.

Only a few counts were recorded for this clone. The chain couples TRBV5-6 to TRBJ1-6; possible D gene TRBD1, 5 bases. There are 18 residues in the CDR3. CDR1 is SGHDT and CDR2 is YYEEEE in the germline V gene. V lost 4 bases and J 5 bases, leaving 22 bases between the germline ends. The CDR3 DNA sequence: TGTGCCAGCAGCCATACTCCCAGGACACACAATAATAATTCACCCCTCCACTTT. Protein product: CASSHTPRTHNNNSPLHF.

The rearrangement links TRBV6-1 to TRBJ2-1; unclear D gene. Germline CDR1 is MNHNS and CDR2 is SASEGT. Trimming shortened V by 5 bases and J by 8 bases, and 10 bases separated the two germline ends. The CDR3 totals 12 residues. CDR3 loop: CASSLLGHEQFF. The DNA for the CDR3 is TGTGCCAGCAGTTTACTGGGCCATGAGCAGTTCTTC.

The gene calls are TRBV6-5 and TRBJ2-1; 9 nucleotides agree with TRBD2. From germline, CDR1 is MNHEY and CDR2 SVGAGI. V was pared by 4 bases and J by 11 bases, with 15 bases of the junction left unmatched. The CDR3 loop spans 16 amino acids. CDR3 nucleotides: TGTGCCAGCAGTTCCCCGGAGGCGGGGGGGCGATATAAGCAGTTCTTC. Encoded protein: CASSSPEAGGRYKQFF.

This clone was counted between two and nine times. The chain uses TRBV11-2 and TRBJ1-1, with 7 bases fitting TRBD1. The CDR3 length is 14 residues. V was pared by 6 bases and J by 0 bases, with 4 bases of the junction left unmatched. Per germline, CDR1 SGHAT and CDR2 FQNNGV. CDR3: CASRATGVNTEAFF. In nucleotides, the CDR3 is TGTGCCAGCAGGGCAACAGGGGTGAACACTGAAGCTTTCTTT.

This clone was detected a few times. This chain connects TRBV9 to TRBJ2-5; 9 nucleotides line up with TRBD2. Trimming took 2 bases from V and 4 from J; bases not matched to a gene: 15. The CDR3 spans 18 residues. CDR1 SGDLS and CDR2 YYNGEE come from the germline V gene. CDR3 in amino acids: CASSVGGRGSGGTETQYF. In nucleotides, the CDR3 is TGTGCCAGCAGCGTCGGGGGGAGAGGTAGCGGGGGAACAGAGACCCAGTACTTC.

V usage is TRBV27 and J usage is TRBJ1-6; 9 nucleotides agree with TRBD1. Germline-derived CDR1 and CDR2 are MNHEY and SMNVEV (reference sequence). The CDR3 covers 14 residues. V was pared by 5 bases and J by 8 bases, with 4 bases of the junction left unmatched. The CDR3 here is CASSPGTGYSPLHF. The CDR3 region has the DNA TGTGCCAGCAGTCCCGGGACAGGGTATTCACCCCTCCACTTT.

This clone was detected only a few times. This rearrangement joins TRBV7-6 to TRBJ2-7; TRBD2 matches at 7 bases. Germline V gene lookup returns CDR1 SGHVS and CDR2 FNYEAQ. The CDR3 extends over 16 amino acids. J was trimmed by 5 bases and V by 4 bases; bases with no gene match: 14. The CDR3 protein is CASSYGGGGVRDEQYF. CDR3 coding DNA: TGTGCCAGCAGCTATGGGGGTGGGGGGGTACGCGACGAGCAGTACTTC.

This clone was observed a handful of times. V is TRBV6-5 and J is TRBJ1-1; 10 nucleotides align to TRBD1. Germline CDR1 MNHEY, CDR2 SVGAGI. The CDR3 loop spans 16 amino acids. Trimming took 4 bases from V and 4 from J; bases not matched to a gene: 9. DNA of the CDR3: TGTGCCAGCAGTTCCCTGACAGGGGGCAACGGCACTGAAGCTTTCTTT. This encodes CASSSLTGGNGTEAFF.

This chain links TRBV2 with TRBJ1-3, with D possibly being TRBD1 (5 bases). The CDR3 spans 13 residues. Trimming shortened V by 5 bases and J by 4 bases, and 9 bases separated the two germline ends. The germline gives CDR1 SNHLY, CDR2 FYNNEI. The CDR3 nucleotides are TGTGCCAGCAGTCAGGGTTTGGGAAACACCATATATTTT. Protein product: CASSQGLGNTIYF.